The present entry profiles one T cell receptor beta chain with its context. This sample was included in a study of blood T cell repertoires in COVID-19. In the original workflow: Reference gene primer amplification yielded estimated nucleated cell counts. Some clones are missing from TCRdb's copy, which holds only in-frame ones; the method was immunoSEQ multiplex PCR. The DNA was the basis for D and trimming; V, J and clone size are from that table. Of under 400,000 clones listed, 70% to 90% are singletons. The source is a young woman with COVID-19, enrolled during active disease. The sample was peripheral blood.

The CDR3 protein is CASKRTGTSQETQYF. The CDR3 DNA follows: TGCGCCAGCAAGAGGACCGGGACTAGCCAGGAGACCCAGTACTTC. This chain uses TRBV5-1 with TRBJ2-5; 9 positions match TRBD2. The V gene end was trimmed by 6 bases and the J gene end by 5 bases; junction bases not matched to a gene: 11. There are 15 residues in the CDR3. Germline CDR1 and CDR2: SGHRS and YFSETQ.